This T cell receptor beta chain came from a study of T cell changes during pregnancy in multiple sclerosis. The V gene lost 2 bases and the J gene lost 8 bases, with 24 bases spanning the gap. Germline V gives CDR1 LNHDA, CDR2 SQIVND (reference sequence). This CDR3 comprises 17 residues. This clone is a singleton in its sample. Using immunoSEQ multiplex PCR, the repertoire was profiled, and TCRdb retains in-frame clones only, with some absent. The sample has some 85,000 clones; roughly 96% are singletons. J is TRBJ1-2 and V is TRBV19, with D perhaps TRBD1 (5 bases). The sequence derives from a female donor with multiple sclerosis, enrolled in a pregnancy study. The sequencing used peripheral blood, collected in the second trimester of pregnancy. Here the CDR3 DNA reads TGTGCCAGTAGTATATTAATTGCGAGTGGGGCGCCGGGCGGCTACACCTTC. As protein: CASSILIASGAPGGYTF.